A single sample is the source of the 8 T cell receptor beta chains below, sequenced in a study of blood T cell repertoires in COVID-19. Clones were read by immunoSEQ multiplex PCR, and TCRdb kept only the in-frame ones, dropping some. Among about 480,000 clones, around nine tenths were seen once, and the ten largest hold 1.5% to 2%. The specimen was PBMCs or T cells enriched from blood (not recorded which). The origin of the receptors is a woman aged 40 to 55 who had recovered from COVID-19.

The genes are TRBV12-5 and TRBJ1-5, with 7 bases fitting TRBD1. The germline V gene encodes CDR1 LGHNT and CDR2 FRNRAP. This CDR3 contains 15 residues. V shed 1 base and J 4 bases; nucleotides not matched to a gene: 4. In DNA form, the CDR3 reads TGTGCTAGTGGTTTGGGACGACAGGGTAATCAGCCCCAGCATTTT. It is translated as CASGLGRQGNQPQHF.

This clone was picked up one time. This chain joins TRBV12-3 or TRBV12-4 and TRBJ2-1; D may be TRBD2 (6 bases). The CDR3 runs 12 residues. Trimming removed 11 bases from V and 3 bases from J, with 11 bases in between. The CDR3 loop is CAARRDYNEQFF. CDR3 nucleotide sequence: TGTGCCGCCCGGAGGGACTACAATGAGCAGTTCTTC.

The rearrangement links TRBV4-3 to TRBJ1-4; 8 positions match TRBD1. The V segment lost 4 bases and the J segment 5 bases; nucleotides outside the gene matches: 9. Germline CDR1 reads LGHNA; CDR2 reads YSLEER. There are 16 residues in the CDR3. CDR3 protein: CASSLTKTGANEKLFF. In nucleotides, the CDR3 is TGCGCCAGCAGCCTAACAAAGACAGGGGCAAATGAAAAACTGTTTTTT.

The V call is TRBV5-1, the J call TRBJ2-7, with a weak D call TRBD2 (5 bases). The V and J ends lost 5 bases and 1 base respectively, with 10 bases between them. The CDR3 extends over 13 amino acids. Germline values: CDR1 SGHRS, CDR2 YFSETQ. DNA for the CDR3: TGCGCCAGCAGGGACTCCGATTCCTACGAGCAGTACTTC. Residues: CASRDSDSYEQYF.

This sequence joins TRBV12-3 or TRBV12-4 and TRBJ1-2, with a weak D call TRBD1 (6 bases). This CDR3 is built from 13 residues. The V and J ends lost 6 bases and 4 bases respectively, with 12 bases between them. CDR3 amino acids: CASSLQGSYGYTF. The DNA for the CDR3 is TGTGCCAGCAGCCTACAGGGTAGCTATGGCTACACCTTC.

The chain couples TRBV27 to TRBJ1-5; no clear D. Deletions cut 10 bases from V and 6 bases from J, with 16 bases between. The length of the CDR3 is 13 residues. Germline lookup yields CDR1 MNHEY and CDR2 SMNVEV (reference sequence). The CDR3 bases are TGTGCCACTCGGGGAATCAGCGGTCAGCCCCAGCATTTT. The encoded protein is CATRGISGQPQHF.

V usage is TRBV5-6 and J usage is TRBJ2-7; possible D gene TRBD1, 5 bases. The CDR3 is 13 residues long. Trimming removed 4 bases from V and 3 bases from J, with 11 bases in between. In germline, CDR1 is SGHDT, CDR2 YYEEEE. This chain's CDR3 is CASSTDTFYEQYF. The CDR3, as DNA: TGTGCCAGCAGCACGGACACTTTCTACGAGCAGTACTTC.

This clone was seen once. The gene calls are TRBV5-1 and TRBJ1-1, with TRBD1 as a possible D gene (6 bases). The length of the CDR3 is 14 residues. Germline V CDR1 and CDR2: SGHRS, YFSETQ. V was trimmed by 4 bases and J by 0 bases, leaving 10 bases between them. In DNA form, the CDR3 reads TGCGCCAGCAGCCCAAGACAGGTGAACACTGAAGCTTTCTTT. Residues: CASSPRQVNTEAFF.